One and the same sample provided the 8 T cell receptor beta chains below, sequenced in a study of blood T cell repertoires in COVID-19. The table came from immunoSEQ multiplex PCR; TCRdb's copy has only in-frame clones and leaves some out. The sample gives about 230,000 clones, about 83% of which show up once; less than 7.5% is in the top ten. The sample was peripheral blood. These receptors were taken from a woman aged 45-65 years with acute or convalescent COVID-19.

The CDR3 DNA sequence: TGTGCCAGCAGCTTAGCGCTAGCGGGCGGCGGGGAGCTGTTTTTT. Translated, it gives CASSLALAGGGELFF. V and J are TRBV7-8 and TRBJ2-2; 8 nucleotides align to TRBD2. The CDR3 loop spans 15 amino acids. Trimming cost V 0 bases and J 7 bases; bases outside gene matches: 4. CDR1 is SGHVS and CDR2 is FQNEAQ in the germline V gene.

The chain links TRBV3-1 (or the pseudogene TRBV3-2) to TRBJ1-5; D remains unclear. In germline, CDR1 is LGHDT, CDR2 YNNKEL (reference sequence). The V end was cut by 3 bases, the J end by 0 bases, with 6 bases between. The CDR3 consists of 14 residues. The DNA of the CDR3 is TGTGCCAGCAGCCAGGGCCATAGCAATCAGCCCCAGCATTTT. It codes for CASSQGHSNQPQHF.

This clone occurred once. This chain uses TRBV23-1 with TRBJ2-1; weak D call: TRBD1 (6 bases). TRBV23-1 is classed as an ORF, of uncertain function. V shed 0 bases and J shed 2 bases, with 11 bases lying between them. The CDR3 covers 16 residues. This chain's CDR3 is CASSQSGRGTYNEQFF. The CDR3 DNA sequence: TGCGCCAGCAGTCAATCCGGCAGGGGAACCTACAATGAGCAGTTCTTC.

This chain links TRBV24-1 with TRBJ2-7, with 8 bases lining up with TRBD1. V lost 4 bases, J lost 5 bases, and 6 bases stayed unmatched. Germline lookup yields CDR1 KGHDR and CDR2 SFDVKD. This CDR3 spans 14 amino acids. This CDR3 reads CATSDPTGVHEQYF. CDR3 nucleotide sequence: TGTGCCACCAGTGACCCGACAGGGGTCCACGAGCAGTACTTC.

This clone occurred a few times. The chain is built from TRBV30 and TRBJ2-7; weak D call: TRBD2 (6 bases). The ends were cut back, 2 bases at V and 2 bases at J, with 16 bases in the middle. The CDR3 sequence is 15 residues long. CDR1 is GTSNPN and CDR2 is SVGIG in the germline V gene (reference sequence). The CDR3 spells CAWSLPGGKTYEQYF. The CDR3 DNA is TGTGCCTGGAGTTTGCCCGGGGGAAAGACCTACGAGCAGTACTTC.

This chain connects TRBV10-3 to TRBJ2-7, with a possible D match to TRBD1 (6 bases). The CDR3 extends over 16 amino acids. V lost 3 bases to trimming and J lost 3 bases, with 18 bases between them. Germline V lookup: CDR1 ENHRY, CDR2 SYGVKD. The CDR3 is CAISDVNRVSGYEQYF. The CDR3 DNA reads TGTGCCATCAGTGACGTGAACAGGGTAAGCGGCTACGAGCAGTACTTC.

The chain couples TRBV7-3 to TRBJ2-1, with TRBD2 matching over 7 bases. Germline CDR1 and CDR2: SGHTA and FQGTGA. The CDR3 is 14 residues long. Losses at the gene ends were 2 bases for V and 7 bases for J; bases not matched to a gene: 5. The CDR3 sequence is CASSLQPSGNEQFF. CDR3 in DNA: TGTGCCAGCAGCTTACAGCCTAGCGGAAATGAGCAGTTCTTC.

This chain connects TRBV3-1 (or the pseudogene TRBV3-2) to TRBJ2-1, with 12 nucleotides matching TRBD2. CDR3 size: 15 residues. Germline CDR1 LGHDT, CDR2 YNNKEL (reference sequence). With V trimmed by 6 bases and J by 7 bases, 7 bases remained unmatched. CDR3 nucleotides: TGTGCCAGCAGACCTAGCGGGGGGGCATCAAATGAGCAGTTCTTC. It codes for CASRPSGGASNEQFF.